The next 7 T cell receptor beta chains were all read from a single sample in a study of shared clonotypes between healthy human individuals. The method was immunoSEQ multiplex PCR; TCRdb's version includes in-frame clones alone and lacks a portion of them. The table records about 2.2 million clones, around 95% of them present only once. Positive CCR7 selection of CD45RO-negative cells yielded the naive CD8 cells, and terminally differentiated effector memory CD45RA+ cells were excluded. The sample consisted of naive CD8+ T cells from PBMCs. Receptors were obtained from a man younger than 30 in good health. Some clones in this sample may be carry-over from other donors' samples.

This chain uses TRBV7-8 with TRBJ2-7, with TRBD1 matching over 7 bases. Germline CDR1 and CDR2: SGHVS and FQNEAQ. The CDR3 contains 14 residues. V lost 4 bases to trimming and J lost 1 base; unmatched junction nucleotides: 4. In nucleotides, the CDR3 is TGTGCCAGCAGCTCCAGGGGGAAATCCTACGAGCAGTACTTC. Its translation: CASSSRGKSYEQYF.

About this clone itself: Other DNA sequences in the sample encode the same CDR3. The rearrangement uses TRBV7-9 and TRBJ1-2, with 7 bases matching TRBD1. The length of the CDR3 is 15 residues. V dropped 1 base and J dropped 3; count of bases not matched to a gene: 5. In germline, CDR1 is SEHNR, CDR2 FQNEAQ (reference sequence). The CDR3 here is CASSLGTGMDYGYTF. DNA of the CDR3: TGTGCCAGCAGCTTAGGGACAGGCATGGACTATGGCTACACCTTC.

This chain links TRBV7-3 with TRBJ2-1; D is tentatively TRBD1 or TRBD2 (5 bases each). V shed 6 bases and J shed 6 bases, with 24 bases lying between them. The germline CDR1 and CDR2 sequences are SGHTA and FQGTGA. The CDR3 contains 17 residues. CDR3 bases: TGTGCCAGCAGTCTCTACGCCCGGGACGTAGGACCCAATGAGCAGTTCTTC. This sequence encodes CASSLYARDVGPNEQFF.

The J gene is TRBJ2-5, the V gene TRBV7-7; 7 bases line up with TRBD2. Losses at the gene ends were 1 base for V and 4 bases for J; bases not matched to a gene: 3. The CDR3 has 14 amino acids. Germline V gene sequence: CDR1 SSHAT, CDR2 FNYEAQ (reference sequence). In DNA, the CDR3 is TGTGCCAGCAGCTTAGGGCTAGCGGCAGAGACCCAGTACTTC. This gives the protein CASSLGLAAETQYF.

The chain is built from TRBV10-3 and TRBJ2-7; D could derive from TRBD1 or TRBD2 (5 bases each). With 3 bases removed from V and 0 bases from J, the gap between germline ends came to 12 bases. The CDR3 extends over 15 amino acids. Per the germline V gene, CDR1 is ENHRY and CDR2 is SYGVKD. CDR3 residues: CAISDRDESSYEQYF. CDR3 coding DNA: TGTGCCATCAGTGACCGGGACGAGAGCTCCTACGAGCAGTACTTC.

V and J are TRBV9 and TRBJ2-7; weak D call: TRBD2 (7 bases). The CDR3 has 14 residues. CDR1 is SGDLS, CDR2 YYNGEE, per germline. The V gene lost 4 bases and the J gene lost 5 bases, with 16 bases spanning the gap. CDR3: CASSPSAGANEQYF. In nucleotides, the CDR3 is TGTGCCAGCAGCCCCAGCGCGGGGGCCAACGAGCAGTACTTC.

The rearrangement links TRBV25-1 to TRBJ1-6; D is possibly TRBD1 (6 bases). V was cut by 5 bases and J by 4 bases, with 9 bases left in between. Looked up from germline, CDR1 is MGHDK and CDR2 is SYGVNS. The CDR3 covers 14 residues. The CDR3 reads CASSRTEYNSPLHF. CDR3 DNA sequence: TGTGCCAGCAGTCGGACAGAGTATAATTCACCCCTCCACTTT. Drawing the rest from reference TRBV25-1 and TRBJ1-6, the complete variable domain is EADIYQTPRYLVIGTGKKITLECSQTMGHDKMYWYQQDPGMELHLIHYSYGVNSTEKGDLSSESTVSRIRTEHFPLTLESARPSHTSQYLCASSRTEYNSPLHFGNGTRLTVT.